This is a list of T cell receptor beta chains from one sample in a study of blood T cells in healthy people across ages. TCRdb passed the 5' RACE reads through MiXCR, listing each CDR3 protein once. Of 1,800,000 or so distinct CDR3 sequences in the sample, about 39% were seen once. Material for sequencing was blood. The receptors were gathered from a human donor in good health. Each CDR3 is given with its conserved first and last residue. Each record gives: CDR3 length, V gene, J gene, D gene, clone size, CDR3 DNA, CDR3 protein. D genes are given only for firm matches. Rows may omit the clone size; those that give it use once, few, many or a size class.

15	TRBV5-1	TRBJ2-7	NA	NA	TGCGCCAGCAGCCGCCCGGGACACCAGTCCTACGAGCAGTACTTC	CASSRPGHQSYEQYF
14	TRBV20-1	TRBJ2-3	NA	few	TGCAGTGCTAGAGTAATCAGGGAGAAAGATACGCAGTATTTT	CSARVIREKDTQYF
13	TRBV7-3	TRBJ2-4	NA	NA	TGTGCCAGCAGCTTCGCAGGGTCGGACAAGCAGTACTTC	CASSFAGSDKQYF
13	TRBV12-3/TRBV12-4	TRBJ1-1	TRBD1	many	TGTGCCAGCAGGGGACAGTTGAACACTGAAGCTTTCTTT	CASRGQLNTEAFF
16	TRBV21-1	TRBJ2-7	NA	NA	TGTGCCAGCAGCTCCATAGGGACAGGGCCATCCTACGAGCAGTACTTC	CASSSIGTGPSYEQYF
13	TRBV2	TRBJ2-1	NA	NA	TGTGCCAGCAGTCGAAATTCCTACAATGAGCAGTTCTTC	CASSRNSYNEQFF
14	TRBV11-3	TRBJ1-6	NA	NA	TGTGCCAGTAGCCCCCACGGGGAGAATTCACCCCTCCACTTT	CASSPHGENSPLHF
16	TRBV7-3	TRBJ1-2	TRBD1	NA	TGTGCCAGCAGCTTTAAACCGAAACAGGGGGCGTGTGGCTACACCTTC	CASSFKPKQGACGYTF
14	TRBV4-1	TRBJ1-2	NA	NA	TGCGCCAGCAGCCAAGGACGGAGGGATTATGGCTACACCTTC	CASSQGRRDYGYTF
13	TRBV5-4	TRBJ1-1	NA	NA	TGTGCCAGCAGCCCAGACGGGAGGGCTGAAGCTTTCTTT	CASSPDGRAEAFF
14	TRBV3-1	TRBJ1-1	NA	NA	TGTGCCAGCAGCCCCCATCCGGGGGGCACTGAAGCTTTCTTT	CASSPHPGGTEAFF
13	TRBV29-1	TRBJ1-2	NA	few	TGCAGCGTGGCAGGCGCTTCTAACTATGGCCACACCTTC	CSVAGASNYGHTF
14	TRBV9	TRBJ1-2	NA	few	TGTGCCAGCAGCCCTATAGGAGCTAACTATGGCTACACCTTC	CASSPIGANYGYTF
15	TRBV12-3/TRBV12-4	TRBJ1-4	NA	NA	TGTGCCAGCAGTTTCACCGGAGGCGCGGGTGAAAAACTGTTTTTT	CASSFTGGAGEKLFF
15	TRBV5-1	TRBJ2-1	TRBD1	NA	TGCGCCAGCAGCTTGACCGGGACAGGGGCGAATGAGCAGTTCTTC	CASSLTGTGANEQFF
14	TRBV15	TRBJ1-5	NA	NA	TGTGCCACCAGGAACCCCGGGACCCATCAGCCCCAGCATTTT	CATRNPGTHQPQHF
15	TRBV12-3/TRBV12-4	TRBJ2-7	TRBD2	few	TGTGCCAGCAGTTTTGGGACTACAAGCTCCTACGAGCAGTACTTC	CASSFGTTSSYEQYF
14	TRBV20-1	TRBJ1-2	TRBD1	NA	TGCAGTGCTAGAGAGGGGACAGGGCACGGTGGCTACACCTTC	CSAREGTGHGGYTF
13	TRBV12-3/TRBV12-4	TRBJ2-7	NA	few	TGTGCCAGCAGTTTCACAGGGACGAGGGAGCAGTACTTC	CASSFTGTREQYF
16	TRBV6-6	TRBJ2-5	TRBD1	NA	TGTGCCAGCAGTTACCCGGGGACAGGGGGCTTGGAGACCCAGTACTTC	CASSYPGTGGLETQYF
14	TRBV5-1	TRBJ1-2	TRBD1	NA	TGCGCCAGCTCACCCGGGGACAGGGGCTATGGCTACACCTTC	CASSPGDRGYGYTF